This T cell receptor (beta chain) was identified during a study of control samples from healthy donors and cancer patients. The protocol was immunoSEQ multiplex PCR, while the TCRdb copy is restricted to in-frame clones and leaves out a portion. The sample lists 150,000 to 180,000 clones, over 90% occurring once. This clone was recorded only once. The sequence derives from a middle-aged man in good health. The sample comprised blood.

The CDR3 DNA is TGTGCCACCAGACAGGGGGGGTCTGGGGCCAACGTCCTGACTTTC. Its protein product is CATRQGGSGANVLTF. This chain joins TRBV15 and TRBJ2-6, with D perhaps matching TRBD1 (8 bases). Trimming stripped 6 bases from V and 1 base from J, with 10 bases between. The CDR3 extends over 15 amino acids. Germline CDR1 LNHNV, CDR2 YYDKDF (reference sequence).